This T cell receptor (beta chain) was identified in a study of blood T cell repertoires in COVID-19. Study-level information: Acute and convalescent COVID-19 specimens originated in the United States, Italy and Spain.

This study enrolled people aged about 18 to 90 from 20 to 25 US geographic areas. Remarks on this clone: The junction departs from the called germline gene at one end, perhaps through a read error.

The V gene's germline CDR1 is SGHAT and CDR2 FQNNGV. This CDR3 spans 14 amino acids. Sequenced by immunoSEQ multiplex PCR; TCRdb stores in-frame clones only, minus some. The table includes about 500,000 clones, approximately 90% detected once. J is TRBJ2-7 and V is TRBV11-2; D may be TRBD2 (6 bases). The sequenced material came from PBMCs or T cells enriched from blood (not recorded which). This receptor was obtained from a woman under 30 who had recovered from COVID-19. CDR3 protein: CASSLDLGRGRLFF. CDR3 DNA: TGTGCCAGCAGCTTAGATTTAGGGCGGGGCAGGTTGTTCTTC.